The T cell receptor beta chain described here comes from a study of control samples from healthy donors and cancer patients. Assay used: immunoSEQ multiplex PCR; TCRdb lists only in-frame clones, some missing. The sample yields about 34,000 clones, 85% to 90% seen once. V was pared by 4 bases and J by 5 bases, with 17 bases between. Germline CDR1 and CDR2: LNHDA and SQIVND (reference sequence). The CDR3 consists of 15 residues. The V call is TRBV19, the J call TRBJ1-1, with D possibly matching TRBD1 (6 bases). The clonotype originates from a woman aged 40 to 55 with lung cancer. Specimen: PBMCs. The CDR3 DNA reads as TGTGCCAGTAGTACCTACGCACAGGGAGGAACTGAAGCTTTCTTT. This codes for CASSTYAQGGTEAFF.